Sequencing of this TCR beta chain was carried out in a study of T-cell memory formation after mild COVID-19. About the study: TCR clusters were mostly confined to one donor each. Study-wide points: The finding that pre-infection memory included some responding clones suggested that cross-reactive memory joined.

Using constant-segment primers, 5'RACE produced TCR alpha and TCR beta cDNA libraries carrying sample barcodes and UMIs. MiXCR, run by TCRdb on the 5' RACE reads, gives a single entry per CDR3 protein. The table includes about 200,000 distinct CDR3 sequences, more than 15% detected once. This clonotype was seen only a few times. Its antigen is currently unknown. CDR1 is ENHRY, CDR2 SYGVKD, per germline. The junction had 7 bases not matched to a gene; V was cut back by 11 bases and J by 1 base. The CDR3 consists of 13 residues. This clonotype was sampled from an adult woman who had mild COVID-19 (a few samples of this study predate the infection). Cell type and time point are not known. The chain links TRBV10-3 to TRBJ2-7; 8 bases fit TRBD2. Specimen: PBMCs or a T cell subset sorted from them (not recorded which). The CDR3: CAAGTRRSYEQYF. The CDR3 region has the DNA TGTGCCGCCGGGACTAGAAGATCCTACGAGCAGTACTTC.